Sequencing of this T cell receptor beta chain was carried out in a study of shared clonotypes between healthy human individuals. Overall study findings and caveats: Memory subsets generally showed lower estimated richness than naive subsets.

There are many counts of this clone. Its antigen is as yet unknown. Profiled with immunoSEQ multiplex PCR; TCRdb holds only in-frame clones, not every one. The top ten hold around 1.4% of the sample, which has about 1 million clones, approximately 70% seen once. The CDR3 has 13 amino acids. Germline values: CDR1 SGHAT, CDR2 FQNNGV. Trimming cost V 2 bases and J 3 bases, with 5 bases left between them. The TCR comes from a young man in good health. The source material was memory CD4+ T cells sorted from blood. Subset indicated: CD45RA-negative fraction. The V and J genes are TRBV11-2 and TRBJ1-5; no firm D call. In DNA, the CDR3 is TGTGCCAGCAGCTTAAGGAACAATCAGCCCCAGCATTTT. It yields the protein CASSLRNNQPQHF.